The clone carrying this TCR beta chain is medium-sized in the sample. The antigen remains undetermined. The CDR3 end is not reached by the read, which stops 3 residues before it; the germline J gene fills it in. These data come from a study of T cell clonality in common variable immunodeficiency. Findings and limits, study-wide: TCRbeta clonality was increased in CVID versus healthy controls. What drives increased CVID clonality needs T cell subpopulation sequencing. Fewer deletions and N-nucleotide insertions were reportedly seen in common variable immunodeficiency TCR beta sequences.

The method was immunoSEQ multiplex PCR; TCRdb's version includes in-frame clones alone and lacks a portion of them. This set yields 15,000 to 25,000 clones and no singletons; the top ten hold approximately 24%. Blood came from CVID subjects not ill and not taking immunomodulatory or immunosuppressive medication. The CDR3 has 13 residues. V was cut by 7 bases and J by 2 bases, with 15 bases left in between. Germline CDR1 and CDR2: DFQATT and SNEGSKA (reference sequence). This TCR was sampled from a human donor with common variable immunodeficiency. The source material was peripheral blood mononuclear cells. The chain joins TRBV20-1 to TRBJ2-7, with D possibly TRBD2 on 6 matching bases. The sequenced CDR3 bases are TGCAGTGTAGGAGGCGGGGAAACCTACGAG. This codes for CSVGGGETYE. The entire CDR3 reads CSVGGGETYEQYF.